The sequence of this T cell receptor beta chain was determined in a study of T cell responses to AZD1222 COVID-19 vaccine. Findings of the study overall: Regions 160-218 and 743-854 dominated among vaccine-associated CD4 TCRs spanning spike. Only five or six individuals given AZD1222 were seropositive at baseline. Two AZD1222 doses significantly raised spike-specific TCR breadth and depth over controls.

The data were produced by immunoSEQ multiplex PCR, yet TCRdb's version contains in-frame clones alone and is incomplete. The data hold some 150,000 clones, with over 75% observed a single time. There are 14 residues in the CDR3. Germline V gene sequence: CDR1 SGHTA, CDR2 FQGNSA. V shed 2 bases and J shed 4 bases, with 11 bases lying between them. This clone was detected once. No antigen is known for it. The receptor's source is an adult who received the MenACWY meningococcal vaccine as a control. This material consisted of peripheral blood, taken 28 days after the second dose of the MenACWY control vaccine. The genes are TRBV7-2 and TRBJ1-2; the D is unclear. CDR3 loop: CASSLTAGPYGYTF. CDR3 nucleotide sequence: TGTGCCAGCAGCTTAACAGCGGGCCCCTATGGCTACACCTTC.